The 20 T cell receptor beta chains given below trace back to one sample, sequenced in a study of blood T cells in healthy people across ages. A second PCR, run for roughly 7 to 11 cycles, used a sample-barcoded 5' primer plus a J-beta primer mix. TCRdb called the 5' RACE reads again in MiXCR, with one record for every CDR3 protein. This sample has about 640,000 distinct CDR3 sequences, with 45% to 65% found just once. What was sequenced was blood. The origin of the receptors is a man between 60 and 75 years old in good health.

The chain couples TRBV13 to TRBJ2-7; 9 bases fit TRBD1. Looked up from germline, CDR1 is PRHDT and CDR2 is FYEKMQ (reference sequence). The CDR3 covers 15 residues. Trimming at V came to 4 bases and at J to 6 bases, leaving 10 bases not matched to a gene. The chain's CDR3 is CASSSDRDRVSEQYF. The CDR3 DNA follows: TGTGCCAGCAGCTCCGACCGGGACAGGGTATCCGAGCAGTACTTC. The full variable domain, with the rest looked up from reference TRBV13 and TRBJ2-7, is AAGVIQSPRHLIKEKRETATLKCYPIPRHDTVYWYQQGPGQDPQFLISFYEKMQSDKGSIPDRFSAQQFSDYHSELNMSSLELGDSALYFCASSSDRDRVSEQYFGPGTRLTVT.

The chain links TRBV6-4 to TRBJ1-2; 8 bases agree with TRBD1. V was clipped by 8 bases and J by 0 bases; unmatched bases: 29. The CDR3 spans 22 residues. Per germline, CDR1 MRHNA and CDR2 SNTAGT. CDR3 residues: CASGSFMGTGGGGQGANYGYTF. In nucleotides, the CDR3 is TGTGCCAGCGGTAGTTTTATGGGCACCGGAGGCGGCGGACAGGGAGCTAACTATGGCTACACCTTC.

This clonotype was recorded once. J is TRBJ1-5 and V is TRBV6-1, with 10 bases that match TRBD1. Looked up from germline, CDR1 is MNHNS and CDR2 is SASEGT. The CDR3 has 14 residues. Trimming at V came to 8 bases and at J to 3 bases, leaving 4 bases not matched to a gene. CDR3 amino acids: CASRTGGYNQPQHF. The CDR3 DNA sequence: TGTGCCAGCCGGACAGGGGGTTACAATCAGCCCCAGCATTTT.

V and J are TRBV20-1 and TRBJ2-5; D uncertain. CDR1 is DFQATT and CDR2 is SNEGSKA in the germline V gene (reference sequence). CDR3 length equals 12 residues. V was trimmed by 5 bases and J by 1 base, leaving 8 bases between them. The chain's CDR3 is CSALGFQETQYF. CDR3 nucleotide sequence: TGCAGTGCTCTGGGATTCCAAGAGACCCAGTACTTC.

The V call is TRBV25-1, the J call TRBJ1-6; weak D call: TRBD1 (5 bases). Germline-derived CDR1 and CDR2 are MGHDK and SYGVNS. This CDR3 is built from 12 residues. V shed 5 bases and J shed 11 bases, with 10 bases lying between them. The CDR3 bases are TGTGCCAGCAGTCAGGGCGCAACACCCCTCCACTTT. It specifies CASSQGATPLHF.

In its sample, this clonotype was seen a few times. This CDR3 is CASQAGDGNSPLHF. CDR3 nucleotides: TGTGCCTCCCAGGCCGGAGACGGAAATTCACCCCTCCACTTT. This chain links TRBV10-3 with TRBJ1-6; D gene uncertain. Germline CDR1 and CDR2: ENHRY and SYGVKD. The CDR3 runs 14 residues. Trimming shortened V by 11 bases and J by 7 bases, and 18 bases separated the two germline ends.

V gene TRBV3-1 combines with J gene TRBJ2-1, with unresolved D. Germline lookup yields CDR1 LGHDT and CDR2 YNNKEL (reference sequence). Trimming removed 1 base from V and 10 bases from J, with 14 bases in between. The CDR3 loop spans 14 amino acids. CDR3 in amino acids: CASSQGGFPGEQFF. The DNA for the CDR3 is TGTGCCAGCAGCCAAGGCGGCTTCCCCGGAGAGCAGTTCTTC.

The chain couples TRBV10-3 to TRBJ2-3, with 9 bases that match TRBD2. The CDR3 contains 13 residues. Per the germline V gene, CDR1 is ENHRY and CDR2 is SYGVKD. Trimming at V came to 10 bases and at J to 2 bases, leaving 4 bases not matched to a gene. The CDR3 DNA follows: TGTGCCACCGTAGCGGGGGCCACAGATACGCAGTATTTT. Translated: CATVAGATDTQYF.

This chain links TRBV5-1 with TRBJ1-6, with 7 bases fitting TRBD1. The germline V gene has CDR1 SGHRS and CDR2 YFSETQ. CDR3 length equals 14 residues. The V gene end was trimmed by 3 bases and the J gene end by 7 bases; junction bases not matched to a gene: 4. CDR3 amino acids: CASSSGQSNSPLHF. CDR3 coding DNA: TGCGCCAGCAGCTCGGGACAGTCGAATTCACCCCTCCACTTT.

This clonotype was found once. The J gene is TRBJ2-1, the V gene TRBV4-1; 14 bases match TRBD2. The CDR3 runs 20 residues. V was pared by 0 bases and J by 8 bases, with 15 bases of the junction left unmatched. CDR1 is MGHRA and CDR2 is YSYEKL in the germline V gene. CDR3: CASSQDFGSWTSGGMDEQFF. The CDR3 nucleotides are TGCGCCAGCAGCCAAGATTTTGGGAGTTGGACTAGCGGGGGGATGGATGAGCAGTTCTTC.

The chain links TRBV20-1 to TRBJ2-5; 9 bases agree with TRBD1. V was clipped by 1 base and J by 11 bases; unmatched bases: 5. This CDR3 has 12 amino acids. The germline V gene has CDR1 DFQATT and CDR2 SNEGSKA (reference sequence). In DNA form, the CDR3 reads TGCAGTGCTAGAGTGGGACAGGGCGGGCAGTACTTC. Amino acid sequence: CSARVGQGGQYF.

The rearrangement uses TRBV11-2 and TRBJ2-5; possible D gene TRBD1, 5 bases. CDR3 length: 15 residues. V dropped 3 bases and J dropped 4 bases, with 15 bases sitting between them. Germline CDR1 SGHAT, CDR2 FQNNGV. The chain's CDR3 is CASSLGTGWRETQYF. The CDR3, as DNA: TGTGCCAGCAGCTTGGGAACAGGTTGGAGAGAGACCCAGTACTTC.

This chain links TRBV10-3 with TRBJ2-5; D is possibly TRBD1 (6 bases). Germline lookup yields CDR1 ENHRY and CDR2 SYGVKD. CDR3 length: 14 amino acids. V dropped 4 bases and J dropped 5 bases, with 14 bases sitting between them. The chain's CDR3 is CAISAGTKVETQYF. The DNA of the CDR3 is TGTGCCATCAGTGCCGGGACAAAGGTCGAGACCCAGTACTTC.

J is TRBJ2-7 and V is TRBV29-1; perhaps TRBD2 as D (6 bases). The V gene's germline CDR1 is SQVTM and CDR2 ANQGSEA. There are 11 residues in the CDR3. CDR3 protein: CRAGSSYEQYF. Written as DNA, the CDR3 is TGCAGGGCCGGGAGCTCCTACGAGCAGTACTTC.

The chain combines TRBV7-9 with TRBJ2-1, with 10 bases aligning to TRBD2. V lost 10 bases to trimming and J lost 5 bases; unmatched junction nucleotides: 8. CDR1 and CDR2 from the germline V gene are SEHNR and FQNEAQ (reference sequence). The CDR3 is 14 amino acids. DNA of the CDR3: TGTGCCACCTCCCCTAGCGGGGGAAACAATGAGCAGTTCTTC. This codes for CATSPSGGNNEQFF.

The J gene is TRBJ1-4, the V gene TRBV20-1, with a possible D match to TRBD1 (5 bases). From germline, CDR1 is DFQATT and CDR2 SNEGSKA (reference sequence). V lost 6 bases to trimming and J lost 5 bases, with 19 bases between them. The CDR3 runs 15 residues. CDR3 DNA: TGCAGTGCCAAAGACGGGGCGGCTCGCAATGAAAAACTGTTTTTT. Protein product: CSAKDGAARNEKLFF.

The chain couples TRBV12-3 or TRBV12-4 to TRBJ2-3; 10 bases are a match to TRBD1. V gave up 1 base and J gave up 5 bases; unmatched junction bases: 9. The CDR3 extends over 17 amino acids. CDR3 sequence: CASSLVLVGQGKDTQYF. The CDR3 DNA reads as TGTGCCAGCAGTTTAGTTCTTGTGGGACAGGGGAAAGATACGCAGTATTTT.

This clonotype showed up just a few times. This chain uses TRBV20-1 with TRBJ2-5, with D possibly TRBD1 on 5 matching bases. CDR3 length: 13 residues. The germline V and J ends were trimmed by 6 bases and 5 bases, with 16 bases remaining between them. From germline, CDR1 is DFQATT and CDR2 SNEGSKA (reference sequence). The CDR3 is CSARPAGLETQYF. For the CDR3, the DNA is TGCAGTGCGAGACCCGCAGGGCTGGAGACCCAGTACTTC.

CDR3 DNA: TGTGCCAGCAGTTCCCTCGGGACAGGGAACACTGAAGCTTTCTTT. Translation gives CASSSLGTGNTEAFF. The V and J genes are TRBV12-3 or TRBV12-4 and TRBJ1-1, with 8 bases lining up with TRBD1. V trimming: 4 bases; J trimming: 1 base; junction bases outside the gene matches: 5. The CDR3 runs 15 residues.

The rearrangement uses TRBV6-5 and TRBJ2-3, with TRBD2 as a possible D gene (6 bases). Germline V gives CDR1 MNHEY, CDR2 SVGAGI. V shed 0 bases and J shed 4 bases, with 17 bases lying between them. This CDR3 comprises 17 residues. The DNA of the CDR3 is TGTGCCAGCAGTTACTCGAGTAGCGCTGGAGGGGCAGATACGCAGTATTTT. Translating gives CASSYSSSAGGADTQYF.